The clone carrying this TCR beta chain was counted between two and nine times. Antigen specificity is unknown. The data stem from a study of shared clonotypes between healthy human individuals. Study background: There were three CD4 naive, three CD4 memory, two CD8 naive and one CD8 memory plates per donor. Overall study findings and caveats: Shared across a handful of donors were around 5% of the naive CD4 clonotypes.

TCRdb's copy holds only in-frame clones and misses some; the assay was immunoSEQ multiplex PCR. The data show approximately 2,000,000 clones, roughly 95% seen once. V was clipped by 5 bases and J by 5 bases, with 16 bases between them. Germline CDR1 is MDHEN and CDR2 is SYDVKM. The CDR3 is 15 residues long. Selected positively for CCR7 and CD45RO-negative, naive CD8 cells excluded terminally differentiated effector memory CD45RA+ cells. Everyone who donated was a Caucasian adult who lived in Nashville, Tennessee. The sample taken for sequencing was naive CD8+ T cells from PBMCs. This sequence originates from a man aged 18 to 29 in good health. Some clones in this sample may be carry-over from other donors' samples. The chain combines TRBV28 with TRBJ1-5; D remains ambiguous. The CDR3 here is CASSPRHKGDQPQHF. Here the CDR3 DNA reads TGTGCCAGCAGTCCACGACACAAGGGTGATCAGCCCCAGCATTTT.